The rows below give T cell receptor beta chains drawn from one sample of a study of cytotoxic CD8 clonotypes in ibrutinib-treated CLL. Assay used: immunoSEQ multiplex PCR; TCRdb lists only in-frame clones, some missing. The sample records about 140,000 clones, more than 70% being singletons. This specimen was PBMCs, taken after 36 months of ibrutinib treatment. These receptors came from a human donor with chronic lymphocytic leukemia. CDR3s include the opening cysteine and the closing phenylalanine or tryptophan. Each record gives: CDR3 DNA, CDR3 protein, V gene, D gene, J gene, clone size. A D gene is named only where the DNA matches it firmly. Clone sizes are given selectively: once, few, many, or a class where the clone is expanded.

DNA: TGTGCCAGCAGCTTAGTGGTCGGGGAAGTGTATAATTCACCCCTCCACTTT; CDR3: CASSLVVGEVYNSPLHF; V: TRBV11-2; D: -; J: TRBJ1-6; size: -
DNA: TGTGCCAGCACCACCGCGGGCGGGACGAATACGCAGTATTTT; CDR3: CASTTAGGTNTQYF; V: TRBV6-5; D: -; J: TRBJ2-3; size: once
DNA: TGTGCCAGCAGCTTGAGACTAGCGGGAGCGGGTGAGCAGTTCTTC; CDR3: CASSLRLAGAGEQFF; V: TRBV5-6; D: TRBD2; J: TRBJ2-1; size: -
DNA: TGTGCCACCTTGACAGGGGGGGTGACCCAGTACTTC; CDR3: CATLTGGVTQYF; V: TRBV28; D: TRBD1; J: TRBJ2-5; size: -
DNA: TGTGCCAGCAGCGTAGAGGGACAGGGCACAGATACGCAGTATTTT; CDR3: CASSVEGQGTDTQYF; V: TRBV9; D: TRBD1; J: TRBJ2-3; size: once
DNA: TGTGCCAGCAGCTTTTATGGTCAGCCCCAGCATTTT; CDR3: CASSFYGQPQHF; V: TRBV7-6; D: -; J: TRBJ1-5; size: -
DNA: TGTGCCAGCAGCTTAGAATACCCGTCGGCCGAGCAGTACTTC; CDR3: CASSLEYPSAEQYF; V: TRBV7-6; D: -; J: TRBJ2-7; size: few
DNA: TGTGCCAGCAGTCAGGGGTACGAGACCCAGTACTTC; CDR3: CASSQGYETQYF; V: TRBV2; D: -; J: TRBJ2-5; size: -
DNA: TGTGCCAGCAAAAGGGACAGGGCCTACGAGCAGTACTTC; CDR3: CASKRDRAYEQYF; V: TRBV6-5; D: TRBD1; J: TRBJ2-7; size: -
DNA: TGTGCCAGCAGCATTTTCGGGCTCTTGAGGTTGAACACCGGGGAGCTGTTTTTT; CDR3: CASSIFGLLRLNTGELFF; V: TRBV7-8; D: -; J: TRBJ2-2; size: -
DNA: TGTGCCAGCAGCCCTGACAGGGAATATACGCAGTATTTT; CDR3: CASSPDREYTQYF; V: TRBV2; D: TRBD1; J: TRBJ2-3; size: -
DNA: TGTGCCAGCAGTTTACGAGTCACAGATACGCAGTATTTT; CDR3: CASSLRVTDTQYF; V: TRBV28; D: -; J: TRBJ2-3; size: few
DNA: TGCGCCAGCAGCTTAATGGTGAACTATGGCTACACCTTC; CDR3: CASSLMVNYGYTF; V: TRBV5-1; D: -; J: TRBJ1-2; size: -
DNA: TGTGCCAGCAACGGCGGGACAGGGGCCAATCAGCCCCAGCATTTT; CDR3: CASNGGTGANQPQHF; V: TRBV2; D: TRBD1; J: TRBJ1-5; size: -
DNA: TGCGCCAGCTCGGTAGTAGGTACCTACGAGCAGTACTTC; CDR3: CASSVVGTYEQYF; V: TRBV5-1; D: -; J: TRBJ2-7; size: few
DNA: TGTGCCAGCAGTTTTCTGTTGAACACTGAAGCTTTCTTT; CDR3: CASSFLLNTEAFF; V: TRBV27; D: -; J: TRBJ1-1; size: -
DNA: TGTGCCAGCTCACCGGCGGGACAGGGGGTGAACACTGAAGCTTTCTTT; CDR3: CASSPAGQGVNTEAFF; V: TRBV18; D: TRBD1; J: TRBJ1-1; size: -
DNA: TGCGCCAGCAGGCGCACGGGGGTAGCCAAAAACATTCAGTACTTC; CDR3: CASRRTGVAKNIQYF; V: TRBV4-1; D: -; J: TRBJ2-4; size: -
DNA: TGCGCCAGCAGTCAATTTAGGCCAGGGGTGGGCTACACCTTC; CDR3: CASSQFRPGVGYTF; V: TRBV23-1; D: -; J: TRBJ1-2; size: -
DNA: TGTGCCAGCAGAGCACCGGGACAAGCTAACTATGGCTACACCTTC; CDR3: CASRAPGQANYGYTF; V: TRBV11-2; D: -; J: TRBJ1-2; size: -
DNA: TGCGCCAGCAGCTTGGGTAGCGTAGATACGCAGTATTTT; CDR3: CASSLGSVDTQYF; V: TRBV5-1; D: -; J: TRBJ2-3; size: -
DNA: TGTGCCAGCAGCCTGGGACAGGGCCCTCAAAAACTGTTTTTT; CDR3: CASSLGQGPQKLFF; V: TRBV27; D: TRBD1; J: TRBJ1-4; size: once
DNA: TGCGCCAGCAGCCAAGGGTGGACTATCAGCACAGATACGCAGTATTTT; CDR3: CASSQGWTISTDTQYF; V: TRBV4-1; D: -; J: TRBJ2-3; size: once
DNA: TGTGCCAGCAGCTTAGATGTGAACACTGAAGCTTTCTTT; CDR3: CASSLDVNTEAFF; V: TRBV7-8; D: -; J: TRBJ1-1; size: -
DNA: TGTGCCAGCAGTTTAGTAGGGACAGGGGGTTCCAAAAACATTCAGTACTTC; CDR3: CASSLVGTGGSKNIQYF; V: TRBV28; D: TRBD1; J: TRBJ2-4; size: once
DNA: TGTGCCAGCAGTTTAGACAGCTTAGAGGCTAATTCACCCCTCCACTTT; CDR3: CASSLDSLEANSPLHF; V: TRBV28; D: -; J: TRBJ1-6; size: -
DNA: TGCGCCAGCAGCCAAGAACTGGGGCTATGGGATGGCTACACCTTC; CDR3: CASSQELGLWDGYTF; V: TRBV4-1; D: -; J: TRBJ1-2; size: -
DNA: TGTGCCAGCAGCTTGACAGGTTGGGGCCCAAATCAGCCCCAGCATTTT; CDR3: CASSLTGWGPNQPQHF; V: TRBV5-5; D: -; J: TRBJ1-5; size: -
DNA: TGTGCCAGCGGTAGCGGGGGGGGCGATGAGCAGTTCTTC; CDR3: CASGSGGGDEQFF; V: TRBV11-2; D: TRBD2; J: TRBJ2-1; size: -
DNA: TGTGCCAGCAGCTTAGGGCTAGCGGGGGGGCTTGAGCAGTTCTTC; CDR3: CASSLGLAGGLEQFF; V: TRBV7-9; D: TRBD2; J: TRBJ2-1; size: -
DNA: TGTGCCAGCAGCGTTACGGGGGCGGCCCACGAGCAGTACTTC; CDR3: CASSVTGAAHEQYF; V: TRBV9; D: -; J: TRBJ2-7; size: -
DNA: TGTGCCAGTAGTTCCTTTCTTAGCGGACGCACAGATACGCAGTATTTT; CDR3: CASSSFLSGRTDTQYF; V: TRBV19; D: -; J: TRBJ2-3; size: -
DNA: TGTGCTGGGACCAGGGACACCACCTACGAGCAGTACTTC; CDR3: CAGTRDTTYEQYF; V: TRBV30; D: -; J: TRBJ2-7; size: -
DNA: TGTGCCAGCTCCCCCCCCGCCCTGGCTGGAAACACCATATATTTT; CDR3: CASSPPALAGNTIYF; V: TRBV18; D: -; J: TRBJ1-3; size: -
DNA: TGTGCCAGCAGCGCAGGACTTCCTTACGAGCAGTACTTC; CDR3: CASSAGLPYEQYF; V: TRBV9; D: -; J: TRBJ2-7; size: few
DNA: TGTGCCTGGGAAACGGGCCTGGGAGCCAACGTCCTGACTTTC; CDR3: CAWETGLGANVLTF; V: TRBV30; D: -; J: TRBJ2-6; size: -
DNA: TGTGCCAGTAGTATACTAGCGGGAGGGATCGCAGATACGCAGTATTTT; CDR3: CASSILAGGIADTQYF; V: TRBV19; D: TRBD2; J: TRBJ2-3; size: -